This TCR beta chain was retrieved from a study of cytomegalovirus exposure and HLA in healthy donors. Whole-study results and caveats: For most TCR sequences rarity was the rule, although some public TCRs occurred in many donors.

Produced via immunoSEQ multiplex PCR; TCRdb's table is partial and in-frame only. The sample holds 150,000 to 250,000 clones, about 81% seen once. CDR1 is SNHLY, CDR2 FYNNEI, per germline. V shed 6 bases, J shed 2 bases, and the junction held 12 bases outside the gene matches. This CDR3 has 17 amino acids. Donors came from a validation cohort of over 100 subjects, distinct from the first 666-subject cohort. About this clone: The antigen is not known.

The V and J genes are TRBV2 and TRBJ1-5; 8 bases align to TRBD1. Sequencing was done on a sample of PBMCs. The sequence derives from a young woman in good health and CMV-seronegative. CDR3 sequence reads: CASRPRQGRVGNQPQHF. CDR3 sequence (DNA): TGTGCCAGCAGACCCAGACAGGGGAGGGTGGGCAATCAGCCCCAGCATTTT.